The 22 T cell receptor beta chains given below trace back to one sample, sequenced in a study of blood T cells in healthy people across ages. A J-beta primer mix and a sample-barcoded 5' primer were used in a second PCR of roughly 7 to 12 cycles. TCRdb fed the 5' RACE reads into MiXCR, producing one record per CDR3 protein. The sample includes 780,000 or so distinct CDR3 sequences, roughly three fifths of them seen just once. Sample: blood. These receptors all come from a man aged 40-50 years in good health.

The V and J genes are TRBV29-1 and TRBJ1-1; 7 bases line up with TRBD1. Per the germline V gene, CDR1 is SQVTM and CDR2 is ANQGSEA. The J segment lost 3 bases and the V segment lost 8 bases, leaving 9 bases of the junction unmatched. CDR3 length: 13 residues. CDR3 residues: CSSHGTADTEAFF. DNA for the CDR3: TGCAGCTCCCACGGGACAGCTGACACTGAAGCTTTCTTT.

The V and J genes are TRBV6-5 and TRBJ2-3; D unclear. Trimming took 7 bases from V and 5 from J, leaving 16 bases between them. The CDR3 loop spans 14 amino acids. The germline V gene encodes CDR1 MNHEY and CDR2 SVGAGI. The CDR3 coding sequence is TGTGCCAGCACCTCCGGCGGACGTAGAGATACGCAGTATTTT. Protein: CASTSGGRRDTQYF.

This clonotype was seen repeatedly, ten times or more. The genes are TRBV11-2 and TRBJ2-1, with D possibly being TRBD2 (5 bases). The CDR3 loop spans 11 amino acids. V was shortened by 4 bases and J by 9 bases, with 7 bases between the two germline ends. Germline V gives CDR1 SGHAT, CDR2 FQNNGV. CDR3 nucleotide sequence: TGTGCCAGCAGCTATGGAGGTGAGCAGTTCTTC. Protein product: CASSYGGEQFF.

CDR3 nucleotides: TGTGCCAGCACCTCCGCCTCGATCTCAGATACGCAGTATTTT. Translated: CASTSASISDTQYF. The chain has TRBV6-1 and TRBJ2-3; the D is unclear. CDR1 is MNHNS and CDR2 is SASEGT in the germline V gene. The CDR3 runs 14 residues. Trimming pared 7 bases from V and 4 bases from J, leaving 15 bases between.

This chain joins TRBV4-2 and TRBJ2-5; D is uncertain. Germline V CDR1 and CDR2: LGHNA, YNFKEQ. V was trimmed by 0 bases and J by 2 bases, leaving 10 bases between them. The CDR3 is 15 residues long. This chain's CDR3 is CASSQDAADQETQYF. Written as DNA, the CDR3 is TGTGCCAGCAGCCAAGATGCGGCGGATCAAGAGACCCAGTACTTC.

This clonotype was counted once. The J gene is TRBJ2-7, the V gene TRBV20-1; D may be TRBD1 or TRBD2 (5 bases each). The CDR3 runs 16 residues. The V gene lost 0 bases and the J gene lost 3 bases, with 18 bases spanning the gap. Germline V CDR1 and CDR2: DFQATT, SNEGSKA (reference sequence). In nucleotides, the CDR3 is TGCAGTGCTAGAGATTTAGGGGTAACGGGATACTACGAGCAGTACTTC. Encoded protein: CSARDLGVTGYYEQYF.

This chain connects TRBV7-2 to TRBJ2-1; either TRBD1 or TRBD2 may supply D (6 bases each). This CDR3 contains 14 residues. CDR1 is SGHTA, CDR2 FQGNSA, per germline. Trimming left V 7 bases short and J 5 bases short, with 15 bases between. CDR3 coding DNA: TGTGCCAGCACTTTAGGGGGGCGGAACAATGAGCAGTTCTTC. The encoded protein is CASTLGGRNNEQFF.

A few counts support this clonotype. The chain joins TRBV29-1 to TRBJ1-2; D perhaps matches TRBD1 (6 bases). The germline V gene encodes CDR1 SQVTM and CDR2 ANQGSEA. CDR3 length equals 12 residues. Trimming took 7 bases from V and 5 from J, leaving 14 bases between them. CDR3 region: CSGGQPGYGYTF. CDR3 coding DNA: TGCAGCGGCGGACAGCCTGGATATGGCTACACCTTC.

This chain uses TRBV6-6 with TRBJ2-3; D is uncertain. This CDR3 is 14 amino acids long. The germline CDR1 and CDR2 sequences are MNHNY and SVGAGI (reference sequence). The ends were cut back, 11 bases at V and 4 bases at J, with 19 bases in the middle. CDR3 sequence reads: CACHVDPVADTQYF. CDR3 nucleotides: TGTGCCTGTCATGTGGACCCTGTGGCAGATACGCAGTATTTT.

The chain has TRBV7-2 and TRBJ1-5; D possibly corresponds to TRBD1 (5 bases). The CDR3 contains 13 residues. The germline CDR1 and CDR2 sequences are SGHTA and FQGNSA. V dropped 4 bases and J dropped 4 bases, with 8 bases sitting between them. The CDR3 sequence: CASSWDGNQPQHF. For the CDR3, the DNA is TGTGCCAGCAGCTGGGACGGTAATCAGCCCCAGCATTTT.

At least ten counts were recorded for this clonotype. CDR3 DNA sequence: TGCGCCAGCAGCCTGCAAGGTACTGGGGCCAACGTCCTGACTTTC. Translation gives CASSLQGTGANVLTF. The rearrangement joins TRBV5-1 to TRBJ2-6, with D hard to call. CDR3 length: 15 residues. Trimming stripped 4 bases from V and 2 bases from J, with 10 bases between. Germline V gene lookup returns CDR1 SGHRS and CDR2 YFSETQ. The variable domain in full, with the rest retrieved from reference TRBV5-1 and TRBJ2-6, is KAGVTQTPRYLIKTRGQQVTLSCSPISGHRSVSWYQQTPGQGLQFLFEYFSETQRNKGNFPGRFSGRQFSNSRSEMNVSTLELGDSALYLCASSLQGTGANVLTFGAGSRLTVL.

V and J are TRBV12-3 or TRBV12-4 and TRBJ2-7; D is unresolved. The CDR3 loop spans 16 amino acids. V was cut by 4 bases and J by 3 bases, with 19 bases left in between. The CDR3 nucleotides read TGTGCCAGCAGTTCCAATCCCCCTCAAGACCTCTACGAGCAGTACTTC. This codes for CASSSNPPQDLYEQYF.

J is TRBJ2-4 and V is TRBV28; D may be TRBD1 or TRBD2 (7 bases each). Germline V gene sequence: CDR1 MDHEN, CDR2 SYDVKM. Trimming stripped 6 bases from V and 13 bases from J, with 25 bases between. The CDR3 runs to 15 residues. The CDR3 reads CASSLQGGGYNEQYF. CDR3 in DNA: TGTGCCAGCAGCCTCCAGGGGGGGGGCTACAATGAGCAGTACTTC.

The chain uses TRBV12-3 or TRBV12-4 and TRBJ2-3; 9 nucleotides line up with TRBD2. The CDR3 sequence is 14 residues long. V dropped 7 bases and J dropped 7; count of bases not matched to a gene: 9. CDR3 region: CASTAASGIHTQYF. The CDR3 region has the DNA TGTGCCAGCACCGCCGCTAGCGGGATTCATACGCAGTATTTT.

This clonotype occurred a few times. This chain links TRBV12-3 or TRBV12-4 with TRBJ2-1, with a tentative D call TRBD1 (5 bases). V lost 5 bases, J lost 6 bases, and 14 bases lay in between. CDR3 length: 14 amino acids. CDR3 sequence reads: CASSITTTGNEQFF. DNA of the CDR3: TGTGCCAGCAGTATAACTACTACAGGCAATGAGCAGTTCTTC.

The chain links TRBV28 to TRBJ2-5; TRBD1 agrees at 12 bases. The germline V gene encodes CDR1 MDHEN and CDR2 SYDVKM. The CDR3 length is 17 residues. With V trimmed by 5 bases and J by 2 bases, 9 bases remained unmatched. Written as DNA, the CDR3 is TGTGCCAGCAGTGGAGTGGGGACAGGGGGCCATCAAGAGACCCAGTACTTC. It encodes CASSGVGTGGHQETQYF.

The chain carries TRBV7-2 and TRBJ2-7; D gene unclear. Trimming pared 1 base from V and 2 bases from J, leaving 6 bases between. Germline CDR1 is SGHTA and CDR2 is FQGNSA. CDR3 length equals 13 residues. The CDR3 DNA follows: TGTGCCAGCAGCTTAGAAACGCCCTACGAGCAGTACTTC. It codes for CASSLETPYEQYF.

The DNA of the CDR3 is TGTGCCAGCAGAGGACTAGCGGGGGGAAGCTCCTACGAGCAGTACTTC. It yields the protein CASRGLAGGSSYEQYF. The chain couples TRBV6-1 to TRBJ2-7; the match to TRBD2 covers 14 bases. Germline V gene data show CDR1 as MNHNS and CDR2 as SASEGT. Unmatched junction bases numbered 4, after V lost 6 bases and J lost 0 bases. CDR3 length equals 16 residues.

CDR3 amino acids: CASSYTTSLAGQGNEQFF. The CDR3, as DNA: TGTGCCAGCAGTTACACAACCTCACTAGCGGGGCAAGGGAATGAGCAGTTCTTC. The V gene is TRBV6-2 or TRBV6-3, the J gene TRBJ2-1; TRBD2 aligns across 10 bases. CDR1 MNHEY and CDR2 SVGEGT come from the germline V gene. The CDR3 contains 18 residues. Trimming removed 2 bases from V and 7 bases from J; junction bases left unmatched: 14.

V gene TRBV9 combines with J gene TRBJ2-7; TRBD2 agrees at 8 bases. The CDR3 loop spans 15 amino acids. The V gene's germline CDR1 is SGDLS and CDR2 YYNGEE. V was pared by 4 bases and J by 1 base, with 7 bases of the junction left unmatched. CDR3 coding DNA: TGTGCCAGCAGCTCCCGAGCGGGAGTGTCCTACGAGCAGTACTTC. It yields the protein CASSSRAGVSYEQYF.

This clonotype came up once. The chain couples TRBV11-2 to TRBJ1-1; D gene ambiguous. V gave up 1 base and J gave up 1 base, with 13 bases separating them. This CDR3 contains 16 residues. Germline V CDR1 and CDR2: SGHAT, FQNNGV. The chain's CDR3 is CASSLGRGGRNTEAFF. CDR3 coding DNA: TGTGCCAGCAGCTTAGGAAGAGGTGGAAGGAACACTGAAGCTTTCTTT.

This sequence joins TRBV29-1 and TRBJ2-1; 13 bases match TRBD2. V lost 7 bases to trimming and J lost 12 bases; unmatched junction nucleotides: 9. Germline V gene lookup returns CDR1 SQVTM and CDR2 ANQGSEA. The CDR3 extends over 13 amino acids. The chain's CDR3 is CSGRTSGREGQFF. In DNA, the CDR3 is TGCAGCGGACGGACTAGCGGGAGAGAGGGGCAGTTCTTC.